These 5 T cell receptor beta chains came from one sample sequenced in a study of T cell responses to AZD1222 COVID-19 vaccine. Using immunoSEQ multiplex PCR, the repertoire was profiled, and TCRdb retains in-frame clones only, with some absent. This repertoire shows approximately 76,000 clones, 80% to 95% found once; its top ten account for 4.5%. Here the sequenced sample was peripheral blood, taken on day 0 of MenACWY control vaccination. Receptor source: an adult in good health.

This chain links TRBV5-1 with TRBJ2-1; the D call may be TRBD1 or TRBD2 (5 bases each). Germline V CDR1 and CDR2: SGHRS, YFSETQ. The germline V and J ends were trimmed by 0 bases and 5 bases, with 9 bases remaining between them. The length of the CDR3 is 14 residues. CDR3 residues: CASSLGGSDNEQFF. The CDR3 DNA is TGCGCCAGCAGCTTGGGGGGGAGCGACAATGAGCAGTTCTTC.

This rearrangement joins TRBV7-2 to TRBJ2-7; the D gene could be TRBD1 or TRBD2 (5 bases each). This CDR3 has 14 residues. CDR1 is SGHTA, CDR2 FQGNSA, per germline. V lost 5 bases and J lost 4, with 15 bases in between. The CDR3 region is CASSPPGRLYEQYF. CDR3 nucleotides: TGTGCCAGCAGCCCGCCGGGACGGCTTTACGAGCAGTACTTC.

The CDR3 protein is CATDSLGYGYTF. In DNA form, the CDR3 reads TGTGCCACCGACAGCCTGGGCTATGGCTACACCTTC. The chain links TRBV24-1 to TRBJ1-2; a possible D gene is TRBD1 (5 bases). Per the germline V gene, CDR1 is KGHDR and CDR2 is SFDVKD. The CDR3 extends over 12 amino acids. V dropped 9 bases and J dropped 4 bases, with 11 bases sitting between them.

The sample holds one count of this clone. This chain links TRBV10-1 with TRBJ2-7; the match to TRBD1 covers 10 bases. The germline CDR1 and CDR2 sequences are WNHNN and SYGVQD (reference sequence). The CDR3 totals 14 residues. With V trimmed by 5 bases and J by 5 bases, 6 bases remained unmatched. For the CDR3, the DNA is TGCGCCAGCAGTTTCGGGACAGGGGATCACGAGCAGTACTTC. Translated: CASSFGTGDHEQYF.

The chain carries TRBV7-2 and TRBJ2-3; D is ambiguous. The ends were cut back, 3 bases at V and 2 bases at J, with 12 bases in the middle. The CDR3 runs 15 residues. CDR1 SGHTA and CDR2 FQGNSA come from the germline V gene. The DNA for the CDR3 is TGTGCCAGCAGCTTTACCGGGCGGACCACAGATACGCAGTATTTT. Its translation is CASSFTGRTTDTQYF. The entire variable domain, with the rest obtained from reference TRBV7-2 and TRBJ2-3, is as follows: GAGVSQSPSNKVTEKGKDVELRCDPISGHTALYWYRQSLGQGLEFLIYFQGNSAPDKSGLPSDRFSAERTGGSVSTLTIQRTQQEDSAVYLCASSFTGRTTDTQYFGPGTRLTVL.